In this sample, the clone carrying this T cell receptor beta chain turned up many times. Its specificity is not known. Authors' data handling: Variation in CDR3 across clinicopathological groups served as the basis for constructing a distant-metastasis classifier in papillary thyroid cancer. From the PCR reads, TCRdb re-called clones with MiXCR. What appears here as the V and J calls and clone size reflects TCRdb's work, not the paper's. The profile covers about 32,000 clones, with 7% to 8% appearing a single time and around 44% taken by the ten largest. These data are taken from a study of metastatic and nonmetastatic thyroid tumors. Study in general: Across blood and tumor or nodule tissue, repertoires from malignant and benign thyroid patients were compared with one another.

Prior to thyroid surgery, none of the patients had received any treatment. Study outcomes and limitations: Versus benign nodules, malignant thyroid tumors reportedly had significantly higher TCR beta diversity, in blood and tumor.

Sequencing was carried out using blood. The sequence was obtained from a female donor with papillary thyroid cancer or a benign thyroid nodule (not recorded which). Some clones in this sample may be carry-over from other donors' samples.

CDR3 loop: CASSLFRDNEQFF. CDR3 nucleotides: TGTGCCAGCAGCTTATTCCGGGACAATGAGCAGTTCTTC. The genes are TRBV7-8 and TRBJ2-1; D ambiguous. Germline V gene sequence: CDR1 SGHVS, CDR2 FQNEAQ. The CDR3 runs 13 residues. Trimming removed 2 bases from V and 5 bases from J, with 7 bases in between.